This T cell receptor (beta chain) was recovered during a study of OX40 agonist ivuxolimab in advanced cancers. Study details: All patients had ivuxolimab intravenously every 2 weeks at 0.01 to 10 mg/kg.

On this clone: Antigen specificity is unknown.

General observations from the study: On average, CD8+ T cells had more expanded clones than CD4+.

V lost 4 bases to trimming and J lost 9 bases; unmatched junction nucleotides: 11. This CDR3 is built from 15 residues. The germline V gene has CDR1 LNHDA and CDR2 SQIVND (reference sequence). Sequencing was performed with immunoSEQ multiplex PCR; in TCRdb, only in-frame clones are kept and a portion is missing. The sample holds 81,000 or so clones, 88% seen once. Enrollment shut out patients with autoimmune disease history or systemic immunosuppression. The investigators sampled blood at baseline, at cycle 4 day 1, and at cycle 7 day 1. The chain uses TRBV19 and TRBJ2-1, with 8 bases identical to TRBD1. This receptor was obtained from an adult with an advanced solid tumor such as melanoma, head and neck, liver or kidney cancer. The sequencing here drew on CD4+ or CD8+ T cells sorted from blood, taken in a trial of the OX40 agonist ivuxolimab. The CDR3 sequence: CASSRPGQGAAEQFF. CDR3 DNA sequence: TGTGCCAGTAGTAGGCCCGGGCAGGGGGCGGCTGAGCAGTTCTTC.